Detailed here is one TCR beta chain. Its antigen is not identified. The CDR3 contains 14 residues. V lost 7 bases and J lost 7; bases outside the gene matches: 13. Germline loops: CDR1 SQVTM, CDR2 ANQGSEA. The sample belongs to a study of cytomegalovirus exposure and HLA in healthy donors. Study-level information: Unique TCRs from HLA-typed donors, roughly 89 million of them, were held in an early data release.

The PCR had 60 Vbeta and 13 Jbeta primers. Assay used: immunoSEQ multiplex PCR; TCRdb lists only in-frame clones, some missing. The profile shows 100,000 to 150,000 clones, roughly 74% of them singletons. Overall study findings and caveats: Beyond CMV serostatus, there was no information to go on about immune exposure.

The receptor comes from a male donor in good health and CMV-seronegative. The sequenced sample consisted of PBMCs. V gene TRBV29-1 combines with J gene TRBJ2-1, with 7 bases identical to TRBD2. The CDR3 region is CSAASGPGGNEQFF. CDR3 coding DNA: TGCAGCGCGGCGTCGGGACCGGGGGGAAATGAGCAGTTCTTC.